The T cell receptor (beta chain) under discussion was sequenced for a study of vaccination and CD4 T cells after COVID-19. This CDR3 region has 15 residues. Germline lookup yields CDR1 SNHLY and CDR2 FYNNEI. The germline V and J ends were trimmed by 2 bases and 2 bases, with 13 bases remaining between them. Regarding treatment: approximately nine-day PBMC culture with coronavirus spike peptide pools or control peptides (ViraFEST assay). Oncomine TCR Beta short-read sequencing was applied to DNA from cultured CD4+ T cells. TCRdb analysed the PCR reads with MiXCR anew, one entry per CDR3 protein. Here the sample spans fewer than 15,000 distinct CDR3 sequences, about 59% being singletons. To note about this clonotype: Its target is not known.

The V gene is TRBV2, the J gene TRBJ2-7; D is unresolved. What was sequenced was CD4+ T cells from blood, cultured in vitro. This TCR came from a human donor who had recovered from COVID-19. The CDR3 sequence: CASSENLVATYEQYF. CDR3 nucleotide sequence: TGTGCCAGCAGTGAAAATCTGGTTGCCACCTACGAGCAGTACTTC. The full variable domain, rest sourced from reference TRBV2 and TRBJ2-7, is EPEVTQTPSHQVTQMGQEVILRCVPISNHLYFYWYRQILGQKVEFLVSFYNNEISEKSEIFDDQFSVERPDGSNFTLKIRSTKLEDSAMYFCASSENLVATYEQYFGPGTRLTVT.